Detailed here is one T cell receptor beta chain. Alongside a J-beta primer mix, a sample-barcoded 5' primer served in a second PCR lasting about 7 to 11 cycles. TCRdb re-called the 5' RACE reads through MiXCR, storing one row per CDR3 protein. The sample lists roughly 560,000 distinct CDR3 sequences, around 24% occurring once. This sample was included in a study of blood T cells in healthy people across ages. V was pared by 5 bases and J by 3 bases, with 15 bases of the junction left unmatched. This CDR3 is 17 amino acids long. Another study also made use of these data, one on T cells of mothers and their children.

The specimen was blood. The TCR sequence derives from a boy under 18 in good health. This chain connects TRBV12-3 or TRBV12-4 to TRBJ2-7; TRBD2 agrees at 8 bases. The CDR3 region has the DNA TGTGCCAGCAGTCCCTATTATGGCACTAGCGGCATCTACGAGCAGTACTTC. This codes for CASSPYYGTSGIYEQYF.